The 21 T cell receptor beta chains listed next were all sequenced from one sample in a study of cytomegalovirus exposure and HLA in healthy donors. The PCR made use of 60 Vbeta and 13 Jbeta primers. Only in-frame clones appear in the TCRdb table, and some are missing; sequencing was by immunoSEQ multiplex PCR. The sample shows 110,000 to 150,000 clones, roughly 80% of them seen only once. Material: PBMCs. These receptors originate from a man aged 35 to 55 in good health and CMV-seronegative.

This clone has a handful of counts. J is TRBJ1-4 and V is TRBV4-1, with no clear D. Germline-derived CDR1 and CDR2 are MGHRA and YSYEKL. V was trimmed by 4 bases and J by 8 bases, leaving 14 bases between them. The CDR3 length is 14 residues. The DNA of the CDR3 is TGCGCCAGCAGCCCGGGAGGAGCACAGGAAAAACTGTTTTTT. This sequence encodes CASSPGGAQEKLFF.

The chain joins TRBV27 to TRBJ1-1, with 9 positions matching TRBD1. This CDR3 contains 18 residues. The ends lost 0 bases at V and 1 base at J; junction bases unmatched: 9. Germline V CDR1 and CDR2: MNHEY, SMNVEV (reference sequence). CDR3 nucleotides: TGTGCCAGCAGTTTATCGGCCACAGGGGGCGGGGGGAACACTGAAGCTTTCTTT. Translation: CASSLSATGGGGNTEAFF.

The J gene is TRBJ1-1, the V gene TRBV10-3, with 7 nucleotides matching TRBD1. Germline-derived CDR1 and CDR2 are ENHRY and SYGVKD. The V gene end was trimmed by 10 bases and the J gene end by 0 bases; junction bases not matched to a gene: 5. The CDR3 sequence is 13 residues long. CDR3 nucleotide sequence: TGTGCCAGCCGGACAGGCGTGAACACTGAAGCTTTCTTT. This gives the protein CASRTGVNTEAFF.

As regards this clone: Additional DNA sequences in this sample encode the identical CDR3. The V gene is TRBV4-3, the J gene TRBJ2-7; D not certain. The CDR3 spans 13 residues. Germline CDR1 reads LGHNA; CDR2 reads YSLEER. With 0 bases removed from V and 3 bases from J, the gap between germline ends came to 6 bases. The CDR3 is CASSQDRGYEQYF. The DNA of the CDR3 is TGCGCCAGCAGCCAAGATCGCGGCTACGAGCAGTACTTC.

The rearrangement joins TRBV28 to TRBJ1-6; tentative D call: TRBD1 (5 bases). This CDR3 spans 15 amino acids. V lost 5 bases, J lost 8 bases, and 16 bases lay in between. Germline V CDR1 and CDR2: MDHEN, SYDVKM. In DNA form, the CDR3 reads TGTGCCAGCAGTATGGGGGGGGTGATCCATTCACCCCTCCACTTT. Encoded protein: CASSMGGVIHSPLHF.

The J gene is TRBJ1-5, the V gene TRBV18, with 9 bases aligning to TRBD1. From germline, CDR1 is KGHSH and CDR2 LQKENI. V trimming: 3 bases; J trimming: 0 bases; junction bases outside the gene matches: 12. This CDR3 is built from 19 residues. The chain's CDR3 is CASSPPRDRENYSNQPQHF. The CDR3 DNA sequence: TGTGCCAGCTCACCCCCACGGGACAGGGAAAATTATAGCAATCAGCCCCAGCATTTT. Filled out from reference TRBV18 and TRBJ1-5, the complete variable domain reads NAGVMQNPRHLVRRRGQEARLRCSPMKGHSHVYWYRQLPEEGLKFMVYLQKENIIDESGMPKERFSAEFPKEGPSILRIQQVVRGDSAAYFCASSPPRDRENYSNQPQHFGDGTRLSIL.

This chain joins TRBV5-1 and TRBJ1-3, with 7 bases that match TRBD1. Germline lookup yields CDR1 SGHRS and CDR2 YFSETQ. Losses at the gene ends were 4 bases for V and 0 bases for J; bases not matched to a gene: 10. The CDR3 covers 17 residues. The DNA for the CDR3 is TGCGCCAGCAGCCTGGGGGGACAGCTGCTCTCTGGAAACACCATATATTTT. Encoded protein: CASSLGGQLLSGNTIYF.

V and J are TRBV5-6 and TRBJ1-3; 8 bases agree with TRBD1. Germline CDR1 SGHDT, CDR2 YYEEEE. After removal of 4 bases from V and 4 bases from J, the junction contained 4 bases not matched to a gene. The CDR3 covers 14 residues. The CDR3 DNA reads TGTGCCAGCAGCCCCAGGGGGCCCGGAAACACCATATATTTT. It is translated as CASSPRGPGNTIYF.

The chain employs TRBV5-8 and TRBJ1-5; D not certain. Trimming removed 0 bases at V and 3 bases at J, with 10 bases between. The CDR3 contains 15 residues. Germline CDR1 reads SGHTS; CDR2 reads YDEGEE. CDR3 sequence (DNA): TGTGCCAGCAGCTTGGATTGGGCCGTCAATCAGCCCCAGCATTTT. It translates to CASSLDWAVNQPQHF.

This chain links TRBV27 with TRBJ2-1; 7 bases are a match to TRBD1. This CDR3 is 15 amino acids long. Germline CDR1 MNHEY, CDR2 SMNVEV (reference sequence). V trimming: 5 bases; J trimming: 10 bases; junction bases outside the gene matches: 14. Here the CDR3 reads CASSTLGTVVEEQFF. In DNA form, the CDR3 reads TGTGCCAGCAGTACCCTAGGGACAGTCGTCGAGGAGCAGTTCTTC.

This clone was detected only a few times. V and J are TRBV9 and TRBJ2-7, with 10 bases fitting TRBD1. V shed 4 bases, J shed 3 bases, and the junction held 7 bases outside the gene matches. The V gene's germline CDR1 is SGDLS and CDR2 YYNGEE. This CDR3 has 15 amino acids. In nucleotides, the CDR3 is TGTGCCAGCAGCCCTCAGGGACAGGGGCGCTACGAGCAGTACTTC. This gives the protein CASSPQGQGRYEQYF.

This clone was seen a few times. DNA of the CDR3: TGTGCCAGCAGTTGGGACAGGCTCGACCATGAGCAGTTCTTC. Translation gives CASSWDRLDHEQFF. The V and J genes are TRBV6-5 and TRBJ2-1; TRBD1 matches 8 bases. The CDR3 totals 14 residues. Germline V CDR1 and CDR2: MNHEY, SVGAGI. Trimming removed 4 bases from V and 8 bases from J; junction bases left unmatched: 7.

This rearrangement joins TRBV5-4 to TRBJ2-2, with TRBD1 matching 7 bases. The CDR3 runs to 16 residues. Germline loops: CDR1 SGHNT, CDR2 YYREEE (reference sequence). The V and J ends lost 4 bases and 1 base, in that order; junction bases with no gene match: 7. CDR3 protein: CASSIAGGQNTGELFF. The CDR3 DNA is TGTGCCAGCAGCATAGCAGGGGGACAGAACACCGGGGAGCTGTTTTTT.

This clone was seen a few times. CDR3 in amino acids: CASTTGGGGAEAFF. The CDR3 DNA sequence: TGTGCCAGCACCACGGGGGGAGGTGGTGCTGAAGCTTTCTTT. The rearrangement links TRBV5-8 to TRBJ1-1, with D possibly TRBD1 on 5 matching bases. Trimming stripped 6 bases from V and 6 bases from J, with 18 bases between. The CDR3 loop spans 14 amino acids. CDR1 is SGHTS and CDR2 is YDEGEE in the germline V gene.

V gene TRBV6-1 combines with J gene TRBJ1-1, with D possibly matching TRBD1 (5 bases). The V gene lost 6 bases and the J gene lost 11 bases, with 16 bases spanning the gap. This CDR3 contains 12 residues. Germline lookup yields CDR1 MNHNS and CDR2 SASEGT. The CDR3 nucleotides are TGTGCCAGCAGGGGTTCGGGGGGTGAGGCTTTCTTT. This encodes CASRGSGGEAFF.

The chain links TRBV5-1 to TRBJ2-1; TRBD2 matches 9 bases. CDR1 and CDR2 from the germline V gene are SGHRS and YFSETQ. Trimming cost V 2 bases and J 8 bases; bases outside gene matches: 17. This CDR3 has 18 amino acids. The CDR3 DNA reads TGCGCCAGCAGCTTCTGGGGCTACCCGCGGGGGGGAGACGATGAGCAGTTCTTC. It is translated as CASSFWGYPRGGDDEQFF.

J is TRBJ1-6 and V is TRBV18, with 8 nucleotides matching TRBD1. The V and J ends lost 5 bases and 6 bases, in that order; junction bases with no gene match: 6. The CDR3 spans 15 residues. CDR1 and CDR2 from the germline V gene are KGHSH and LQKENI. The CDR3 DNA follows: TGTGCCAGCTCATCGGACAGGGCGGTTAATTCACCCCTCCACTTT. As protein: CASSSDRAVNSPLHF. The entire variable domain, with the rest obtained from reference TRBV18 and TRBJ1-6, is as follows: NAGVMQNPRHLVRRRGQEARLRCSPMKGHSHVYWYRQLPEEGLKFMVYLQKENIIDESGMPKERFSAEFPKEGPSILRIQQVVRGDSAAYFCASSSDRAVNSPLHFGNGTRLTVT.

This clone occurred a few times. The rearrangement uses TRBV28 and TRBJ2-7, with D unclear. Germline V gene data show CDR1 as MDHEN and CDR2 as SYDVKM. The CDR3 has 11 amino acids. Deletions cut 5 bases from V and 2 bases from J, with 4 bases between. The CDR3 DNA reads TGTGCCAGCAGTGAGACCTACGAGCAGTACTTC. This gives the protein CASSETYEQYF. The full variable domain, completed using reference TRBV28 and TRBJ2-7, is DVKVTQSSRYLVKRTGEKVFLECVQDMDHENMFWYRQDPGLGLRLIYFSYDVKMKEKGDIPEGYSVSREKKERFSLILESASTNQTSMYLCASSETYEQYFGPGTRLTVT.

The rearrangement uses TRBV7-2 and TRBJ1-1, with D possibly TRBD1 on 5 matching bases. Trimming took 4 bases from V and 3 from J, leaving 12 bases between them. Looked up from germline, CDR1 is SGHTA and CDR2 is FQGNSA. The CDR3 consists of 14 residues. This CDR3 reads CASSSYDRHTEAFF. The CDR3 coding sequence is TGTGCCAGCAGCTCCTACGACAGACACACTGAAGCTTTCTTT.

The chain links TRBV7-9 to TRBJ1-2; unclear D gene. The CDR3 contains 13 residues. Germline CDR1 is SEHNR and CDR2 is FQNEAQ (reference sequence). Trimming took 5 bases from V and 5 from J, leaving 12 bases between them. The CDR3 spells CASSPPPGYGYTF. The CDR3 DNA is TGTGCCAGCAGCCCACCCCCGGGGTATGGCTACACCTTC.

The rearrangement joins TRBV7-7 to TRBJ2-1; D ambiguous. Trimming stripped 6 bases from V and 1 base from J, with 13 bases between. CDR1 is SSHAT and CDR2 is FNYEAQ in the germline V gene (reference sequence). The CDR3 is made up of 15 amino acids. CDR3 sequence reads: CASSPDSSSYNEQFF. CDR3 sequence (DNA): TGTGCCAGCAGTCCTGACTCGTCATCCTACAATGAGCAGTTCTTC.